Following are 19 T cell receptor beta chains from one sample sequenced in a study of T cell repertoires in cytomegalovirus infection. TCRdb reanalysed the reads using MiXCR and keeps one entry per CDR3 protein. This repertoire shows 350,000 to 550,000 distinct CDR3 sequences, 31% found once; its top ten account for roughly 15%. The sequencing sample was made of PBMCs. These receptors were taken from a human donor in good health (CMV status not recorded). Some clones in this sample may be carry-over from other donors' samples.

This clonotype was counted at least ten times. This rearrangement joins TRBV7-8 to TRBJ2-7; 14 positions match TRBD2. The CDR3 spans 18 residues. V lost 4 bases to trimming and J lost 1 base; unmatched junction nucleotides: 9. Germline CDR1 SGHVS, CDR2 FQNEAQ. The CDR3 is CASSSPGLAGAGSYEQYF. In DNA form, the CDR3 reads TGTGCCAGCAGCTCCCCGGGACTAGCGGGGGCCGGATCCTACGAGCAGTACTTC.

CDR3 sequence (DNA): TGCAGTGCTAGAGACCCTCAGGCCCCTGGCTACACCTTC. As protein: CSARDPQAPGYTF. This chain joins TRBV20-1 and TRBJ1-2; no clear D. V lost 0 bases to trimming and J lost 7 bases, with 12 bases between them. CDR1 is DFQATT, CDR2 SNEGSKA, per germline (reference sequence). The CDR3 runs to 13 residues.

V gene TRBV4-2 combines with J gene TRBJ2-5; 15 nucleotides line up with TRBD2. The length of the CDR3 is 17 residues. With V trimmed by 4 bases and J by 2 bases, 5 bases remained unmatched. Germline assignment: CDR1 LGHNA and CDR2 YNFKEQ. This CDR3 reads CASSPGLAGGIQETQYF. DNA for the CDR3: TGTGCCAGCAGCCCGGGACTAGCGGGGGGAATTCAAGAGACCCAGTACTTC.

The chain is built from TRBV12-3 or TRBV12-4 and TRBJ2-3; D possibly corresponds to TRBD2 (6 bases). Trimming removed 6 bases at V and 8 bases at J, with 12 bases between. The CDR3 is 12 amino acids. The CDR3 region has the DNA TGTGCCAGCAGGGAGGGCTCAGGTACGCAGTATTTT. The encoded protein is CASREGSGTQYF.

Many counts were recorded for this clonotype. This chain uses TRBV7-2 with TRBJ1-2; 7 positions agree with TRBD1. The CDR3 extends over 13 amino acids. Germline-derived CDR1 and CDR2 are SGHTA and FQGNSA. J lost 7 bases, V lost 6 bases, and 8 bases had no gene match. CDR3 residues: CASRAKGAGGYTF. Here the CDR3 DNA reads TGTGCCAGCAGGGCAAAGGGGGCGGGTGGCTACACCTTC.

V usage is TRBV18 and J usage is TRBJ2-5; 10 nucleotides match TRBD1. With 6 bases clipped from V and 3 bases from J, the junction kept 4 bases outside the gene matches. The CDR3 has 14 amino acids. Germline loops: CDR1 KGHSH, CDR2 LQKENI. CDR3 nucleotide sequence: TGTGCCAGCTCTCAGACAGGGGGCGAAGAGACCCAGTACTTC. Residues: CASSQTGGEETQYF.

The genes are TRBV20-1 and TRBJ2-5; D remains unclear. CDR3 length: 13 amino acids. The germline V gene encodes CDR1 DFQATT and CDR2 SNEGSKA (reference sequence). The V gene lost 0 bases and the J gene lost 4 bases, with 9 bases spanning the gap. The CDR3 DNA sequence: TGCAGTGCTAGAGAGGGCAGAACAGAGACCCAGTACTTC. It specifies CSAREGRTETQYF.

This chain uses TRBV4-1 with TRBJ2-2; D is uncertain. The V end lost 0 bases, the J end lost 0 bases, and 8 bases lay between the germline ends. Germline CDR1 and CDR2: MGHRA and YSYEKL. The CDR3 has 16 amino acids. The CDR3: CASSQEMRSNTGELFF. The DNA of the CDR3 is TGCGCCAGCAGCCAAGAAATGAGGTCGAACACCGGGGAGCTGTTTTTT.

J is TRBJ2-6 and V is TRBV2; D is undetermined. Per the germline V gene, CDR1 is SNHLY and CDR2 is FYNNEI. The CDR3 loop spans 16 amino acids. Trimming took 6 bases from V and 0 from J, leaving 12 bases between them. CDR3 residues: CASSWDMSSGANVLTF. CDR3 nucleotide sequence: TGTGCCAGCAGCTGGGATATGAGCTCTGGGGCCAACGTCCTGACTTTC.

The table lists this clonotype with a few counts. This chain connects TRBV28 to TRBJ1-1, with unresolved D. The length of the CDR3 is 14 residues. CDR1 and CDR2 (germline): MDHEN, SYDVKM. Trimming took off 2 bases at V and 4 bases at J, with 11 bases between the two ends. CDR3 sequence (DNA): TGTGCCAGCAGTTTACCCGGGAGGCCCACTGAAGCTTTCTTT. This codes for CASSLPGRPTEAFF.

This clonotype was counted many times. The chain links TRBV7-8 to TRBJ1-6; 12 bases are a match to TRBD1. Per the germline V gene, CDR1 is SGHVS and CDR2 is FQNEAQ. The CDR3 covers 15 residues. Losses at the gene ends were 3 bases for V and 9 bases for J; bases not matched to a gene: 3. In nucleotides, the CDR3 is TGTGCCAGCAGCTTTGGGACAGGGGGCGCTTCACCCCTCCACTTT. Translation gives CASSFGTGGASPLHF.

Concerning this clonotype itself: This could be a read error, since a much larger clone is one nucleotide away. The final CDR3 position lacks the conserved phenylalanine or tryptophan, pointing to a likely read error. The rearrangement joins TRBV7-8 to TRBJ2-7; D is undetermined. The germline V gene has CDR1 SGHVS and CDR2 FQNEAQ. The CDR3 covers 14 residues. V dropped 4 bases and J dropped 0 bases, with 10 bases sitting between them. CDR3 nucleotides: TGTGCCAGCAGCTCCTTACGAGGCTCCTACGAGCAGTACTTA. Translating gives CASSSLRGSYEQYL.

The chain combines TRBV25-1 with TRBJ1-5; no firm D call. CDR3 size: 13 residues. Germline CDR1 reads MGHDK; CDR2 reads SYGVNS. V lost 5 bases and J 8 bases, leaving 13 bases between the germline ends. CDR3 residues: CASSPGEVEPQHF. The CDR3 coding sequence is TGTGCCAGCAGTCCCGGGGAGGTTGAGCCCCAGCATTTT. The full variable domain, with the rest looked up from reference TRBV25-1 and TRBJ1-5, is EADIYQTPRYLVIGTGKKITLECSQTMGHDKMYWYQQDPGMELHLIHYSYGVNSTEKGDLSSESTVSRIRTEHFPLTLESARPSHTSQYLCASSPGEVEPQHFGDGTRLSIL.

Of note for this clonotype: This CDR3 is missing its conserved last phenylalanine or tryptophan, likely due to a read error. The V gene is TRBV4-1, the J gene TRBJ2-1; maybe TRBD2 (6 bases). The CDR3 sequence is 15 residues long. Germline lookup yields CDR1 MGHRA and CDR2 YSYEKL. The germline V and J ends were trimmed by 6 bases and 5 bases, with 17 bases remaining between them. CDR3 nucleotides: TGCGCCAGCAGACGCGAGACTAGACAGAACAATGAGCAGTTCTTA. Translated, it gives CASRRETRQNNEQFL.

The rearrangement uses TRBV23-1 and TRBJ2-6; D is ambiguous. TRBV23-1 is assigned to the ORF class and has an uncertain function. The CDR3 length is 13 residues. V dropped 10 bases and J dropped 2 bases, with 9 bases sitting between them. DNA of the CDR3: TGCGCCACCACACCCCCTGGGGCCAACGTCCTGACTTTC. This translates into CATTPPGANVLTF.

The V and J genes are TRBV19 and TRBJ1-4; 7 bases match TRBD1. CDR1 LNHDA and CDR2 SQIVND come from the germline V gene (reference sequence). This CDR3 has 14 amino acids. V lost 6 bases, J lost 5 bases, and 6 bases stayed unmatched. The CDR3 coding sequence is TGTGCCAGTAGAGGGACAGTCCCGAATGAAAAACTGTTTTTT. Protein sequence: CASRGTVPNEKLFF.

The rearrangement uses TRBV20-1 and TRBJ1-5; D not resolved. Per germline, CDR1 DFQATT and CDR2 SNEGSKA (reference sequence). The germline V and J ends were trimmed by 6 bases and 0 bases, with 9 bases remaining between them. There are 13 residues in the CDR3. The CDR3 sequence: CSADANSNQPQHF. The CDR3 DNA reads as TGCAGTGCGGATGCAAATAGCAATCAGCCCCAGCATTTT.

This clonotype was seen at least ten times. The chain uses TRBV7-9 and TRBJ2-1, with D perhaps matching TRBD1 (5 bases). V was cut by 1 base and J by 3 bases, with 10 bases left in between. Looked up from germline, CDR1 is SEHNR and CDR2 is FQNEAQ (reference sequence). CDR3 length: 15 residues. The CDR3 DNA follows: TGTGCCAGCAGCTTAGAACAGGCCTACTACAATGAGCAGTTCTTC. Translation: CASSLEQAYYNEQFF.

The rearrangement links TRBV4-3 to TRBJ2-2; TRBD1 might be the D (5 bases). V dropped 2 bases and J dropped 6 bases, with 19 bases sitting between them. Germline V gene sequence: CDR1 LGHNA, CDR2 YSLEER. The CDR3 has 17 amino acids. The CDR3 sequence: CASSQWYDRSIPGELFF. In DNA form, the CDR3 reads TGCGCCAGCAGCCAATGGTATGACAGATCTATTCCCGGGGAGCTGTTTTTT.